The 9 T cell receptor beta chains reported below all come from one sample, sequenced in a study of blood T cells in healthy people across ages (dated by TCRdb to about 2015). Library preparation used 5' RACE. The reads were generated on an Illumina HiSeq 2500. The second PCR ran for roughly 6 to 11 cycles and used a J-beta primer mix along with a sample-barcoded 5' primer. Starting from the raw public reads, TCRdb applied fastp trimming at Q25, assembled clones with MiXCR and retained in-frame beta chains. Rows with one shared CDR3 protein collapse into an entry with the most common genes and DNA. This sample lists hundreds of thousands of distinct CDR3 sequences; approximately 25% were detected once. The top ten hold under 9.5% of the sample. This sample also appeared in a second study, on T cells of mothers and their children.

Sequencing was performed on blood. The receptors stem from a boy aged 5-17 years in good health.

The chain carries TRBV7-2 and TRBJ2-4; 7 bases align to TRBD2. The CDR3 has 16 residues. Germline-derived CDR1 and CDR2 are SGHTA and FQGNSA. Trimming took 5 bases from V and 2 from J; bases not matched to a gene: 9. The CDR3 region has the DNA TGTGCCAGCAGCGGCGGGGGTTGGTATTCCAAAAACATTCAGTACTTC. Amino acid sequence: CASSGGGWYSKNIQYF.

The chain joins TRBV29-1 to TRBJ2-7, with 7 bases fitting TRBD1. This CDR3 is 15 amino acids long. CDR1 is SQVTM, CDR2 ANQGSEA, per germline. Unmatched junction bases numbered 9, after V lost 2 bases and J lost 2 bases. The CDR3: CSVEKGSGGTYEQYF. CDR3 coding DNA: TGCAGCGTTGAAAAGGGGTCAGGGGGAACCTACGAGCAGTACTTC.

The V call is TRBV5-8, the J call TRBJ1-2; no clear D gene. The CDR3 consists of 16 residues. CDR1 SGHTS and CDR2 YDEGEE come from the germline V gene. V lost 5 bases and J lost 1, with 18 bases in between. The DNA of the CDR3 is TGTGCCAGCAGTTTTGGGCCAGCCCCGATTAACTATGGCTACACCTTC. Its protein product is CASSFGPAPINYGYTF.

The chain is built from TRBV19 and TRBJ2-2, with D tentatively TRBD1 or TRBD2 (6 bases each). The V end lost 10 bases, the J end lost 3 bases, and 15 bases lay between the germline ends. The CDR3 spans 14 residues. Germline V gene sequence: CDR1 LNHDA, CDR2 SQIVND (reference sequence). CDR3 nucleotide sequence: TGTGCCACCACGAGGAGGGGGGACACCGGGGAGCTGTTTTTT. Its protein is CATTRRGDTGELFF.

V is TRBV5-5 and J is TRBJ2-3; 8 nucleotides align to TRBD1. Germline CDR1 SGHKS, CDR2 YYEKEE (reference sequence). V was clipped by 4 bases and J by 2 bases; unmatched bases: 9. CDR3 length: 16 amino acids. The CDR3 DNA is TGTGCCAGCAGCCAAACAGGGGGTATTTACACAGATACGCAGTATTTT. Amino acid sequence: CASSQTGGIYTDTQYF. Supplemented by reference TRBV5-5 and TRBJ2-3, the full variable domain reads DAGVTQSPTHLIKTRGQQVTLRCSPISGHKSVSWYQQVLGQGPQFIFQYYEKEERGRGNFPDRFSARQFPNYSSELNVNALLLGDSALYLCASSQTGGIYTDTQYFGPGTRLTVL.

This chain links TRBV7-9 with TRBJ1-4; tentatively, D is TRBD1 (6 bases). The germline V gene encodes CDR1 SEHNR and CDR2 FQNEAQ (reference sequence). Trimming stripped 5 bases from V and 5 bases from J, with 15 bases between. The CDR3 is 15 amino acids. CDR3 sequence reads: CASSPPDSRNEKLFF. DNA for the CDR3: TGTGCCAGCAGCCCACCGGACAGTAGAAATGAAAAACTGTTTTTT.

This clonotype turned up a few times. The chain recombines TRBV29-1 with TRBJ2-1; no clear D gene. This CDR3 is 12 amino acids long. With 5 bases removed from V and 5 bases from J, the gap between germline ends came to 10 bases. The germline V gene encodes CDR1 SQVTM and CDR2 ANQGSEA. CDR3 sequence (DNA): TGCAGCGTTTTGCGCTACGACAATGAGCAGTTCTTC. Protein product: CSVLRYDNEQFF.

The chain recombines TRBV7-6 with TRBJ2-5; 7 nucleotides align to TRBD1. The CDR3 covers 17 residues. The junction had 13 bases not matched to a gene; V was cut back by 1 base and J by 5 bases. Germline V gives CDR1 SGHVS, CDR2 FNYEAQ. This chain's CDR3 is CASSLVPPGQVGETQYF. CDR3 DNA: TGTGCCAGCAGCTTAGTACCCCCTGGACAGGTTGGGGAGACCCAGTACTTC.

The chain is built from TRBV7-9 and TRBJ2-5; the D is unclear. There are 12 residues in the CDR3. V lost 1 base and J 13 bases, leaving 13 bases between the germline ends. The germline V gene has CDR1 SEHNR and CDR2 FQNEAQ (reference sequence). The CDR3 spells CASSLGPSLLYF. CDR3 sequence (DNA): TGTGCCAGCAGCTTAGGGCCCAGCTTGTTGTACTTC.